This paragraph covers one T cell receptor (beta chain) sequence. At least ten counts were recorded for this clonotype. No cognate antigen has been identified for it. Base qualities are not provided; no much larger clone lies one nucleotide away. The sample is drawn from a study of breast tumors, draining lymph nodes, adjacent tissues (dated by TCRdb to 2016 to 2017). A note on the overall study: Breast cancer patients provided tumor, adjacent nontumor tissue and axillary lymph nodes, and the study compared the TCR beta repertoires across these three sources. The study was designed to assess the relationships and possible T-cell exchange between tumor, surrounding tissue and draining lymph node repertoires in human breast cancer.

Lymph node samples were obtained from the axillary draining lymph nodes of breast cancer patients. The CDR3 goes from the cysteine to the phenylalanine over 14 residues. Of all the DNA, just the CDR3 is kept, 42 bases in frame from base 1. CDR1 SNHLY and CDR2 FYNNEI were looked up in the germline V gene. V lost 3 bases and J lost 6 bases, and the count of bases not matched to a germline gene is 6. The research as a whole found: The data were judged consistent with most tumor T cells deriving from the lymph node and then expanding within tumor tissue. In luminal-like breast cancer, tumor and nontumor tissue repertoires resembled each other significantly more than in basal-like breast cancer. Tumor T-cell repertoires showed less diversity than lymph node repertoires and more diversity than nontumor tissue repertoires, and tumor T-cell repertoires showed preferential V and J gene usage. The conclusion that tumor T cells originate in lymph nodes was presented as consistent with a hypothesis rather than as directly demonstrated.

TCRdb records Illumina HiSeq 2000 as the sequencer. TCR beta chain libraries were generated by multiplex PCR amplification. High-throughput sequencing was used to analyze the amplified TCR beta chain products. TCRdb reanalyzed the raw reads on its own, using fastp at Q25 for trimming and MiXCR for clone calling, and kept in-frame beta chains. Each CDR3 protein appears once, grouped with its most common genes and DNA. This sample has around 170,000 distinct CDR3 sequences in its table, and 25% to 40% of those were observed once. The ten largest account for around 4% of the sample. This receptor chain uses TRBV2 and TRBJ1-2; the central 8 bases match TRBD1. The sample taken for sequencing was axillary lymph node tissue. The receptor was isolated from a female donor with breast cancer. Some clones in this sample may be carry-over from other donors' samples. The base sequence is TGTGCCAGCAGTGAGGATCAGGGGGCTGATGGCTACACCTTC. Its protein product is CASSEDQGADGYTF.